These T cell receptor beta chains were read from a single sample in a study of blood T cell repertoires in COVID-19. Profiling relied on immunoSEQ multiplex PCR, and the TCRdb table lists in-frame clones only, not all of them. Here the sample spans about 210,000 clones, 81% being singletons. Sequencing used PBMCs or T cells enriched from blood (not recorded which). All receptors derive from a woman aged 45-65 years with acute COVID-19. CDR3s include the opening cysteine and the closing phenylalanine or tryptophan. A D gene is named only where the DNA matches it firmly. The size field is filled for only some rows; it gives once, few, many or a size class.

v_call,j_call,clone_size,d_call,cdr3_nt,cdr3_aa
TRBV29-1,TRBJ1-2,.,TRBD1,TGCAGCCATGAGGACAGGGCATTCGGCTACACCTTC,CSHEDRAFGYTF
TRBV6-2/TRBV6-3,TRBJ1-1,few,.,TGTGCCAGCAGTTACCGTCCCACTGAAGCTTTCTTT,CASSYRPTEAFF
TRBV10-3,TRBJ1-1,.,.,TGTGCCACCACAGGTTCCCCGAACACTGAAGCTTTCTTT,CATTGSPNTEAFF
TRBV28,TRBJ1-1,many,.,TGTGCCAGCAGTTTAGTGCGTGCTGAAGCTTTCTTT,CASSLVRAEAFF
TRBV18,TRBJ1-1,few,TRBD1,TGTGCCAGCTCACCAATAAGACAGGGGAACACTGAAGCTTTCTTT,CASSPIRQGNTEAFF
TRBV18,TRBJ2-7,once,TRBD2,TGTGCCAGCTCACCACTGGGACTAGCGCAAAGCTCCTACGAGCAGTACTTC,CASSPLGLAQSSYEQYF
TRBV18,TRBJ2-2,once,TRBD1,TGTGCCAGCTCACCGGACAGGGTGAACACCGGGGAGCTGTTTTTT,CASSPDRVNTGELFF
TRBV28,TRBJ2-7,.,TRBD1,TGTGCCAGCAGTTCCCCCCCTTCGACAGGGACCTACGAGCAGTACTTC,CASSSPPSTGTYEQYF
TRBV27,TRBJ2-3,.,TRBD1,TGTGCCAGCACCACGATCGGGACAGGAAAAGATACGCAGTATTTT,CASTTIGTGKDTQYF
TRBV28,TRBJ1-5,.,.,TGTGCCAGCAGTCCCCCAGGGCAGCCCCAGCATTTT,CASSPPGQPQHF
TRBV27,TRBJ1-1,.,.,TGTGCCAGCAGTTTGGACAGAACGAACACTGAAGCTTTCTTT,CASSLDRTNTEAFF
TRBV15,TRBJ1-1,.,.,TGTGCCACCAGCAGTGACAGGCTGGGGACTGAAGCTTTCTTT,CATSSDRLGTEAFF
TRBV30,TRBJ2-3,.,TRBD2,TGTGCCTGGAGTTGGACTAGCGCAGATACGCAGTATTTT,CAWSWTSADTQYF
TRBV19,TRBJ2-1,.,TRBD1,TGTGCCAGTGGGGCTTTGGGGACAGGGACGGGCAATGAGCAGTTCTTC,CASGALGTGTGNEQFF
TRBV6-5,TRBJ1-4,once,.,TGTGCCAGCAGGAACAGGGCCACTAATGAAAAACTGTTTTTT,CASRNRATNEKLFF
TRBV3-1/TRBV3-2,TRBJ2-1,.,TRBD2,TGTGCCAGCAGCGGATTGACGGGAGGGGAGGAGCAGTTCTTC,CASSGLTGGEEQFF
TRBV12-5,TRBJ2-2,once,.,TGTGCTAGTGGTTACCTAGGTTCAGCAACGAACACCGGGGAGCTGTTTTTT,CASGYLGSATNTGELFF
TRBV28,TRBJ1-6,.,TRBD1,TGTGCCATCAAGACAGGGGTCGTTACCAATTCACCCCTCCACTTT,CAIKTGVVTNSPLHF
TRBV18,TRBJ2-2,.,.,TGTGCCAGCTCACTAATGGACTCCTCTAAGAACACCGGGGAGCTGTTTTTT,CASSLMDSSKNTGELFF
TRBV28,TRBJ1-1,.,TRBD1,TGTGCCAGCAGGGAACACAGGGGGTACCTGAACACTGAAGCTTTCTTT,CASREHRGYLNTEAFF
TRBV11-1,TRBJ2-5,.,TRBD1,TGTGCCAGCAGCTTAGCGGGACAGGGGGCGAAGACCCAGTACTTC,CASSLAGQGAKTQYF
TRBV18,TRBJ2-1,.,TRBD2,TGTGCCAGCTCACACGAAACTAGCGGGGGTTACAATGAGCAGTTCTTC,CASSHETSGGYNEQFF
TRBV24-1,TRBJ2-5,.,.,TGTGCCACCAGTGAGGGGGGGCGGGGAGACCAGTACTTC,CATSEGGRGDQYF
TRBV11-2,TRBJ2-7,.,.,TGTGCCAGCAGCCTAGGTCAGGCAAGGTCGGTCGAGCAGTACTTC,CASSLGQARSVEQYF
TRBV19,TRBJ1-1,.,.,TGTGCCAGTAGTATCGGGGGGGCGATTACTGAAGCTTTCTTT,CASSIGGAITEAFF
TRBV3-1/TRBV3-2,TRBJ2-7,.,.,TGTGCCAGCAGCCAAGTTCAGGGCTATACTCCCTACGAGCAGTACTTC,CASSQVQGYTPYEQYF
TRBV5-1,TRBJ1-5,.,.,TGCGCCAGCAGCAGCGGACAGAGTAGCAATCAGCCCCAGCATTTT,CASSSGQSSNQPQHF
TRBV6-5,TRBJ2-2,.,.,TGTGCCACACTTACCGCCCTACGCCCCGGGGAGCTGTTTTTT,CATLTALRPGELFF
TRBV7-6,TRBJ2-1,.,.,TGTGCCAGCAGCTTAGACAATTACAATGAGCAGTTCTTC,CASSLDNYNEQFF
TRBV7-8,TRBJ2-7,.,.,TGTGCCAGCAGCCCAGGAGCAGGGCTCCTCATCTACGAGCAGTACTTC,CASSPGAGLLIYEQYF
TRBV4-3,TRBJ2-1,.,TRBD2,TGCGCCAGCAGCCAGAAAAGTATGCGGGACTACGGGGGAGACAATGAGCAGTTCTTC,CASSQKSMRDYGGDNEQFF
TRBV7-3,TRBJ2-3,.,.,TGTGCCAGCAGACAGGAATACACAGATACGCAGTATTTT,CASRQEYTDTQYF
TRBV3-1/TRBV3-2,TRBJ1-1,once,TRBD1,TGTGCCAGCAGCCAAGGGACAGGGTCTAGAGCTGAAGCTTTCTTT,CASSQGTGSRAEAFF
TRBV4-1,TRBJ2-7,.,.,TGCGCCAGCAGCCAATCGGGGGTTGAGCAGTACTTC,CASSQSGVEQYF
TRBV10-3,TRBJ2-1,.,TRBD1,TGTGCCATCAGGAATCTAGGACAGGGGGCGGTCAATGAGCAGTTCTTC,CAIRNLGQGAVNEQFF
TRBV7-2,TRBJ2-2,.,.,TGTGCCAGCAGCTTTAAAATCTCGGACACCGGGGAGCTGTTTTTT,CASSFKISDTGELFF
TRBV18,TRBJ2-7,.,TRBD2,TGTGCCAGCTCACCTTCGACTAGCGGCTACGAGCAGTACTTC,CASSPSTSGYEQYF
TRBV4-1,TRBJ2-2,few,.,TGCGCCAGCAGCCACGATGGATCAGGAAGGACCGGGGAGCTGTTTTTT,CASSHDGSGRTGELFF
TRBV7-6,TRBJ1-3,.,.,TGTGCCAGCAGCTTAACGGCACAGGTGTCCTCTGGAAACACCATATATTTT,CASSLTAQVSSGNTIYF
TRBV12-5,TRBJ2-1,.,TRBD1,TGTGCTAGTGCCAAGCAGACAGGGATCTACAATGAGCAGTTCTTC,CASAKQTGIYNEQFF
TRBV11-3,TRBJ2-3,.,TRBD2,TGTGCCAGCAGCAAGACTAGCGGGGGATACACAGATACGCAGTATTTT,CASSKTSGGYTDTQYF
TRBV28,TRBJ2-7,.,.,TGTGCCAGCAGCCCTGGCAGGGGCTACGAGCAGTACTTC,CASSPGRGYEQYF
TRBV2,TRBJ2-5,.,.,TGTGCCAGCAGGACTCAGGGGGGATCAGGAGAGACCCAGTACTTC,CASRTQGGSGETQYF
TRBV28,TRBJ1-4,.,TRBD1,TGTGCCAGCAGTTCACCGGGACAGTATGGGGAAAAACTGTTTTTT,CASSSPGQYGEKLFF
TRBV10-3,TRBJ2-2,.,TRBD1,TGTGCCATCAGTGAGTCCGACAGGGTACTTACCGGGGAGCTGTTTTTT,CAISESDRVLTGELFF
TRBV4-2,TRBJ1-4,.,.,TGTGCCAGCAGCCAGGGGACACCATCGGCTAATGAAAAACTGTTTTTT,CASSQGTPSANEKLFF
TRBV7-2,TRBJ1-4,.,TRBD1,TGTGCCAGCAGCTTAGCCGGGACAGGGGAAAAACTGTTTTTT,CASSLAGTGEKLFF
TRBV28,TRBJ2-5,once,TRBD2,TGTGCCAGCAGCCCCGGGACTAGCGGGAATAGGGGGCAAGAGACCCAGTACTTC,CASSPGTSGNRGQETQYF
TRBV5-1,TRBJ1-1,.,TRBD1,TGCGCCAGCAGCTCACAGGGGGCGATGAACACTGAAGCTTTCTTT,CASSSQGAMNTEAFF
TRBV5-1,TRBJ2-3,.,TRBD2,TGCGCCAGCAGCTTTACCGGGGGGTCCACAGATACGCAGTATTTT,CASSFTGGSTDTQYF
TRBV11-2,TRBJ1-4,.,.,TGTGCCAGCAGCTTTATGGGCCCCCAGAGTGAAAAACTGTTTTTT,CASSFMGPQSEKLFF